What follows is one T cell receptor (beta chain) and its context. The target antigen is unknown. This sample stems from a study of persistence of HIV-infected CD4 T cells. The overall study: Median time on suppressive ART was 8 to 9 years. Points from the study as a whole: CMV- and Gag-responding cells had lower TCRbeta richness than CD3/CD28-responding cells.

The libraries were made with immunoSEQ version 4 in survey mode. Clones were read by immunoSEQ multiplex PCR, and TCRdb kept only the in-frame ones, dropping some. The data show approximately 45,000 clones, just under 90% seen once. V lost 1 base, J lost 2 bases, and 4 bases stayed unmatched. The germline gives CDR1 SGHNT, CDR2 YENEEA. This CDR3 is built from 16 residues. This nonspecific control used anti-CD3/anti-CD28 bead stimulation of CD4+ T cells. Responding CD4+ T cells were sorted by upregulation of both CD40 ligand and CD69. PBMCs were depleted of CD8+ T cells before stimulation. CD8-depleted PBMCs were stimulated about 17 hours with anti-CD28/CD49d costimulation, CD40-blocking antibody and enfuvirtide.

V usage is TRBV11-3 and J usage is TRBJ2-2, with 7 bases aligning to TRBD1. The sample in question was CD4+ T cells sorted from PBMCs after roughly 18-hour stimulation, obtained from a patient who received antiretroviral therapy. The clonotype comes from an adult woman with HIV who was CMV-seropositive. The CDR3 nucleotides read TGTGCCAGCAGCTTAGCGGACAGGCCCAACACCGGGGAGCTGTTTTTT. Its translation is CASSLADRPNTGELFF.